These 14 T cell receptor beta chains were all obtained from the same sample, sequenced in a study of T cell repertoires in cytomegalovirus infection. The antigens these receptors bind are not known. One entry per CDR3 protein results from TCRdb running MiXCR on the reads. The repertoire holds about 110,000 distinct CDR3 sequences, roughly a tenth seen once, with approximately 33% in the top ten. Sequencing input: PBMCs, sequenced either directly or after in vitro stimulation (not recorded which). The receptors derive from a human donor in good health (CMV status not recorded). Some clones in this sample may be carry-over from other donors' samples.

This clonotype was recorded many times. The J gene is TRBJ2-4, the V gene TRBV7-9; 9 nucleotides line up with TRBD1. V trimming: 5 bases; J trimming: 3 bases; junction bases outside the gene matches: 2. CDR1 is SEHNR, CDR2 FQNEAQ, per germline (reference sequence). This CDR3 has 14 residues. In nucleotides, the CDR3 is TGTGCCAGCAGCCGGACAGGGGTCAAAAACATTCAGTACTTC. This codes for CASSRTGVKNIQYF.

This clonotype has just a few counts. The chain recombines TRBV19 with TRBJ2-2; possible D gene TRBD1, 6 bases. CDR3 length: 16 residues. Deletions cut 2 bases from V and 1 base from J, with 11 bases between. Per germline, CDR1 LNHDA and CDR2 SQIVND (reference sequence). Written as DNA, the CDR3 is TGTGCCAGTAGTATATTGAGACAGGTGAACACCGGGGAGCTGTTTTTT. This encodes CASSILRQVNTGELFF. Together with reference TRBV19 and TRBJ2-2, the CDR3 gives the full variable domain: DGGITQSPKYLFRKEGQNVTLSCEQNLNHDAMYWYRQDPGQGLRLIYYSQIVNDFQKGDIAEGYSVSREKKESFPLTVTSAQKNPTAFYLCASSILRQVNTGELFFGEGSRLTVL.

The CDR3 DNA follows: TGCAGCGCCCCCCGGGGAGGGTTGAACACTGAAGCTTTCTTT. It specifies CSAPRGGLNTEAFF. The V call is TRBV29-1, the J call TRBJ1-1; D remains unclear. The V and J ends lost 7 bases and 0 bases respectively, with 15 bases between them. Germline V gene lookup returns CDR1 SQVTM and CDR2 ANQGSEA. The length of the CDR3 is 14 residues.

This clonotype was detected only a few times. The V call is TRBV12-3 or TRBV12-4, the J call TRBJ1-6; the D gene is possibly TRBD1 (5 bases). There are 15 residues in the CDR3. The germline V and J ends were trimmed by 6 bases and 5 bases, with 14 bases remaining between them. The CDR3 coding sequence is TGTGCCAGCAGACCTACGGGACGGAATAATTCACCCCTCCACTTT. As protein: CASRPTGRNNSPLHF.

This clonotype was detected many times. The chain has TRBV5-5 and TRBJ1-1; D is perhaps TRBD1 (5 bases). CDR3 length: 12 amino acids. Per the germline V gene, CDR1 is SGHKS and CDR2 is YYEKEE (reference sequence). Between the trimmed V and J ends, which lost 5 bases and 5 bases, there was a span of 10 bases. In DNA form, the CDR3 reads TGTGCCAGCAGTGTACCAGGGACTGAAGCTTTCTTT. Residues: CASSVPGTEAFF.

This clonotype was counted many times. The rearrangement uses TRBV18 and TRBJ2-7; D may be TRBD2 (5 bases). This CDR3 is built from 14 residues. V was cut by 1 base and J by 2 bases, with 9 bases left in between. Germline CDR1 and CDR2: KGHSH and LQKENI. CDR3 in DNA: TGTGCCAGCTCACCACTCGACGGGGCCTACGAGCAGTACTTC. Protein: CASSPLDGAYEQYF.

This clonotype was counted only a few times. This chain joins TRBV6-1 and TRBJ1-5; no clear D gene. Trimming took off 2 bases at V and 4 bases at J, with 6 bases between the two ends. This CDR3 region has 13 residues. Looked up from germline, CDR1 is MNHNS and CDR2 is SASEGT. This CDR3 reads CASSEHRNQPQHF. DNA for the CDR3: TGTGCCAGCAGTGAACACCGAAATCAGCCCCAGCATTTT.

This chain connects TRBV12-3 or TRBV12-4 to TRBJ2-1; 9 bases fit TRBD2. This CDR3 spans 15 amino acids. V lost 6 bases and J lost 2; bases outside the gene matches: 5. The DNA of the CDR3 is TGTGCCAGCAGCCAAGGACTAGCGACCTACAATGAGCAGTTCTTC. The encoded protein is CASSQGLATYNEQFF.

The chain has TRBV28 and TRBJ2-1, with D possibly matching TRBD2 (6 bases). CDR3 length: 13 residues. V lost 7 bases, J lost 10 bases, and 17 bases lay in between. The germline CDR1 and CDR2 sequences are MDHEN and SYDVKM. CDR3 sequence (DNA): TGTGCCAGCAAGCGGGCCCCAGGGAGGGAGCAGTTCTTC. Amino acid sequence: CASKRAPGREQFF.

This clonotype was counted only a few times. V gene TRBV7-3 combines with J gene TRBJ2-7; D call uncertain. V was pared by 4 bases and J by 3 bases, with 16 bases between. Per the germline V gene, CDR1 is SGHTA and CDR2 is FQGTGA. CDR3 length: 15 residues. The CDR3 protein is CASSSHVGSIYEQYF. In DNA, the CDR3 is TGTGCCAGCAGCTCACACGTAGGATCGATCTACGAGCAGTACTTC.

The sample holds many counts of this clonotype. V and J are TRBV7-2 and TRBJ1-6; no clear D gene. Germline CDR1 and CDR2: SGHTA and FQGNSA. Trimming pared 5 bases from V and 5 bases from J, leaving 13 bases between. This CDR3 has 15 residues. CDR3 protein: CASSKDYLDNSPLHF. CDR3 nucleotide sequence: TGTGCCAGCAGCAAGGACTATCTGGATAATTCACCCCTCCACTTT.

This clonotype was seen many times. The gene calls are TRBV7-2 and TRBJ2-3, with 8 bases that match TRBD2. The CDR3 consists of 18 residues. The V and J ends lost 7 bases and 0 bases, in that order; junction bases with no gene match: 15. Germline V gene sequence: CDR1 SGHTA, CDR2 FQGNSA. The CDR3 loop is CASTPRALAGSSTDTQYF. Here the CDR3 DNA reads TGTGCCAGCACCCCCAGAGCTCTAGCGGGCTCTAGCACAGATACGCAGTATTTT.

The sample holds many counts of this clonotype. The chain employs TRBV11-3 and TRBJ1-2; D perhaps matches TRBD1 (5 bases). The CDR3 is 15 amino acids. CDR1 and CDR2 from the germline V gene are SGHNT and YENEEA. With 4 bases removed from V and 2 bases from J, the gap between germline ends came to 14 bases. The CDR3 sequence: CASSSSGGPNYGYTF. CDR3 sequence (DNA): TGTGCCAGCAGCTCATCGGGGGGACCCAACTATGGCTACACCTTC.

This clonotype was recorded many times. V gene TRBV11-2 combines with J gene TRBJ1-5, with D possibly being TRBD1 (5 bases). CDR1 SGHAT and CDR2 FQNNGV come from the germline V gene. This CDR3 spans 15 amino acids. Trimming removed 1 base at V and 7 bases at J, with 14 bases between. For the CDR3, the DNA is TGTGCCAGCAGCTTAGGCGGGACGGATGGACAGCCCCAGCATTTT. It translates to CASSLGGTDGQPQHF. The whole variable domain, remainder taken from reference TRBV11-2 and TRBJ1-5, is EAGVAQSPRYKIIEKRQSVAFWCNPISGHATLYWYQQILGQGPKLLIQFQNNGVVDDSQLPKDRFSAERLKGVDSTLKIQPAKLEDSAVYLCASSLGGTDGQPQHFGDGTRLSIL.